Listed here are 2 T cell receptor beta chains from one sample, sequenced in a study of blood T cell repertoires in COVID-19. Assay: immunoSEQ multiplex PCR; the TCRdb copy retains only in-frame clones and omits some. The profile shows 300,000 to 350,000 clones, around 90% of them singletons. The sequencing input was PBMCs or T cells enriched from blood (not recorded which). Every receptor here comes from a woman between 18 and 29 years old with acute COVID-19.

This clone was counted a single time. The CDR3: CASSRRRGGPETQHF. CDR3 in DNA: TGTGCCAGCAGTCGCCGGCGGGGAGGGCCCGAAACCCAGCATTTT. The chain joins TRBV28 to TRBJ1-5; no firm D call. This CDR3 has 15 residues. The germline CDR1 and CDR2 sequences are MDHEN and SYDVKM. The V gene lost 5 bases and the J gene lost 11 bases, with 22 bases spanning the gap. Complete variable domain (other parts from reference TRBV28 and TRBJ1-5): DVKVTQSSRYLVKRTGEKVFLECVQDMDHENMFWYRQDPGLGLRLIYFSYDVKMKEKGDIPEGYSVSREKKERFSLILESASTNQTSMYLCASSRRRGGPETQHFGDGTRLSIL.

The rearrangement joins TRBV6-4 to TRBJ1-2; 7 positions match TRBD1. Germline V lookup: CDR1 MRHNA, CDR2 SNTAGT. Trimming at V came to 8 bases and at J to 7 bases, leaving 7 bases not matched to a gene. The CDR3 contains 12 residues. The DNA of the CDR3 is TGTGCCAGCCGGCAGGGGGTCGCTGGCTACACCTTC. This sequence encodes CASRQGVAGYTF.